The rows below give T cell receptor beta chains drawn from one sample of a study of beta chain features in type 1 diabetes. Assay used: immunoSEQ multiplex PCR; TCRdb lists only in-frame clones, some missing. The table lists 970,000 or so clones, about 17% of them singletons. Sequencing was performed on naive CD4+ T cells from blood. These receptors were taken from a woman under 30 in good health. The CDR3 runs from the conserved cysteine through the conserved F or W. A D gene is named only where the DNA matches it firmly. Some rows mark clone size as missing; the rest say once, few, many or name a class of expanded clone.

V,D,size,J,CDR3,DNA
TRBV28,TRBD2,few,TRBJ2-1,CASSFGGRYNEQFF,TGTGCCAGCAGTTTTGGCGGGAGATACAATGAGCAGTTCTTC
TRBV9,NA,few,TRBJ1-2,CASSKIASGNGYTF,TGTGCCAGCAGCAAAATTGCTAGTGGGAATGGCTACACCTTC
TRBV9,NA,NA,TRBJ2-1,CASSVGGASSYNEQFF,TGTGCCAGCAGCGTAGGTGGGGCCAGCTCCTACAATGAGCAGTTCTTC
TRBV5-6,NA,few,TRBJ2-7,CASSLRSLGEQYF,TGTGCCAGCAGCTTGCGCAGTCTTGGCGAGCAGTACTTC
TRBV6-6,TRBD2,few,TRBJ2-1,CASRRLAGRNYNEQFF,TGTGCCAGCAGACGACTAGCGGGACGGAACTACAATGAGCAGTTCTTC
TRBV5-1,TRBD1,few,TRBJ1-5,CASSPRDRGSKQPQHF,TGCGCCAGCAGCCCCCGGGACAGGGGATCGAAACAGCCCCAGCATTTT
TRBV4-3,NA,NA,TRBJ1-4,CASSQETSRTHEKLFF,TGCGCCAGCAGCCAAGAGACGTCCAGGACCCACGAAAAACTGTTTTTT
TRBV10-2,TRBD2,NA,TRBJ2-3,CASYRLAGGLDTQYF,TGCGCCAGCTATCGACTAGCGGGAGGGCTCGATACGCAGTATTTT
TRBV28,NA,NA,TRBJ1-1,CASSHGGSNTEAFF,TGTGCCAGCAGTCATGGGGGCAGCAACACTGAAGCTTTCTTT
TRBV10-3,NA,few,TRBJ1-2,CAISTPGRSNYGYTF,TGTGCCATCAGTACACCGGGACGGAGTAACTATGGCTACACCTTC
TRBV10-3,NA,many,TRBJ1-1,CAIKAGTAQNTEAFF,TGTGCCATCAAGGCAGGGACGGCCCAGAACACTGAAGCTTTCTTT
TRBV18,NA,NA,TRBJ1-1,CASSPPGRTEAFF,TGTGCCAGCTCACCACCAGGGAGGACTGAAGCTTTCTTT
TRBV5-1,NA,few,TRBJ2-3,CASSSRTDTQYF,TGCGCCAGCAGCTCCCGCACAGATACGCAGTATTTT
TRBV11-1,NA,few,TRBJ2-5,CASSWGTLQETQYF,TGTGCCAGCAGCTGGGGGACACTACAAGAGACCCAGTACTTC
TRBV19,NA,few,TRBJ2-6,CASFSSSGANVLTF,TGTGCCTCCTTTTCAAGCTCTGGGGCCAACGTCCTGACTTTC
TRBV29-1,TRBD1,NA,TRBJ1-2,CSVAGQVTNGYTF,TGCAGCGTAGCTGGACAGGTGACGAATGGCTACACCTTC
TRBV18,TRBD1,once,TRBJ2-1,CASSDRGQGNEQFF,TGTGCCAGCTCAGACAGGGGGCAAGGCAATGAGCAGTTCTTC
TRBV2,NA,NA,TRBJ2-6,CASSLQGRGLSGANVLTF,TGTGCCAGCAGCCTACAGGGTAGGGGACTCTCTGGGGCCAACGTCCTGACTTTC
TRBV25-1,NA,NA,TRBJ2-1,CASSESARAYNEQFF,TGTGCCAGCAGTGAATCAGCCCGGGCTTACAATGAGCAGTTCTTC
TRBV7-2,NA,NA,TRBJ2-3,CASSFRLHLTDTQYF,TGTGCCAGCAGCTTCAGACTCCACTTAACAGATACGCAGTATTTT
TRBV11-2,NA,NA,TRBJ2-1,CASSLDPRLTSSYNEQFF,TGTGCCAGCAGCTTAGATCCCAGACTCACGAGCTCCTACAATGAGCAGTTCTTC
TRBV4-2,NA,NA,TRBJ2-7,CASSQDSSYEQYF,TGTGCCAGCAGCCAAGACAGTTCCTACGAGCAGTACTTC
TRBV19,TRBD1,NA,TRBJ1-2,CASSIRILLTGSGHNYGYTF,TGTGCCAGTAGTATCCGTATATTACTGACAGGGTCCGGGCATAACTATGGCTACACCTTC
TRBV7-9,TRBD2,few,TRBJ2-2,CASSLGTSGTAGELFF,TGTGCCAGCAGCTTAGGGACTAGCGGGACCGCCGGGGAGCTGTTTTTT
TRBV2,NA,few,TRBJ2-1,CASSGEGLTFF,TGTGCCAGCAGTGGGGAAGGATTAACGTTCTTC
TRBV6-1,NA,NA,TRBJ2-4,CASSVDKNIQYF,TGTGCCAGCAGTGTTGACAAAAACATTCAGTACTTC
TRBV29-1,NA,NA,TRBJ2-1,CSVEDNEQFF,TGCAGCGTTGAAGACAATGAGCAGTTCTTC
TRBV7-4,NA,NA,TRBJ2-7,CASSLAGCQGGKRGEQYF,TGTGCCAGCAGCTTAGCGGGGTGCCAGGGCGGAAAACGAGGCGAGCAGTACTTC
TRBV28,NA,few,TRBJ2-3,CASSLGGGKKTQYF,TGTGCCAGCAGTTTGGGAGGGGGAAAGAAAACGCAGTATTTT
TRBV28,NA,few,TRBJ2-7,CASSLFASGGYEQYF,TGTGCCAGCAGTTTATTTGCTTCGGGTGGGTACGAGCAGTACTTC
TRBV7-2,NA,NA,TRBJ2-6,CATGRTPPTPGANVLTF,TGTGCAACTGGGCGCACCCCCCCCACCCCTGGGGCCAACGTCCTGACTTTC
TRBV7-3,NA,NA,TRBJ2-1,CASSLAGTYNEQFF,TGTGCCAGCAGCTTAGCAGGGACTTACAATGAGCAGTTCTTC
TRBV9,NA,NA,TRBJ1-1,CASSGLWGEAFF,TGTGCCAGCAGCGGGTTGTGGGGTGAAGCTTTCTTT
TRBV9,TRBD2,NA,TRBJ2-1,CASSIELAENNEQFF,TGTGCCAGCAGCATAGAGCTAGCGGAGAACAATGAGCAGTTCTTC
TRBV5-4,TRBD1,NA,TRBJ1-1,CASSAGQGTPEAFF,TGTGCCAGCAGCGCGGGACAGGGGACCCCTGAAGCTTTCTTT
TRBV7-9,NA,NA,TRBJ2-3,CASSFGGASTTDTQYF,TGTGCCAGCAGCTTCGGGGGAGCATCCACCACAGATACGCAGTATTTT
TRBV7-9,NA,few,TRBJ2-7,CASSSHRVGEQYF,TGTGCCAGCAGCTCTCACAGGGTGGGAGAGCAGTACTTC
TRBV28,NA,NA,TRBJ1-5,CASSGGVSNQPQHF,TGTGCCAGCAGTGGAGGGGTCAGCAATCAGCCCCAGCATTTT
TRBV27,NA,few,TRBJ2-3,CASSYGGTDTQYF,TGTGCCAGCAGTTATGGGGGCACAGATACGCAGTATTTT
TRBV5-4,TRBD2,few,TRBJ2-5,CASSIPGLAGKTQYF,TGTGCCAGCAGCATACCGGGACTAGCGGGGAAGACCCAGTACTTC
TRBV7-2,NA,NA,TRBJ2-1,CASSPRGTSYNEQFF,TGTGCCAGCAGCCCCCGGGGTACCTCCTACAATGAGCAGTTCTTC
TRBV11-2,NA,NA,TRBJ1-5,CASSLVAGQSNQPQHF,TGTGCCAGCAGCTTAGTGGCGGGGCAGAGCAATCAGCCCCAGCATTTT
TRBV6-5,TRBD2,NA,TRBJ2-2,CASSRGLGGELFF,TGTGCCAGCAGTAGGGGACTAGGAGGGGAGCTGTTTTTT
TRBV18,NA,NA,TRBJ2-6,CASSTQGSGANVLTF,TGTGCCAGCTCAACTCAGGGGTCTGGGGCCAACGTCCTGACTTTC
TRBV5-1,TRBD2,NA,TRBJ2-1,CASSLGPLRAGGHNEQFF,TGCGCCAGCAGCTTGGGGCCCCTCCGGGCGGGAGGGCACAATGAGCAGTTCTTC
TRBV2,TRBD2,NA,TRBJ2-7,CASSTSGRASEQYF,TGTGCCAGCAGTACTAGCGGGAGGGCCTCCGAGCAGTACTTC
TRBV18,TRBD1,few,TRBJ2-2,CASSPSITGETGELFF,TGTGCCAGCTCACCCAGCATTACAGGGGAAACCGGGGAGCTGTTTTTT
TRBV4-1,TRBD1,few,TRBJ2-1,CASSQGTGTGDNEQFF,TGCGCCAGCAGCCAAGGTACAGGGACAGGTGACAATGAGCAGTTCTTC
TRBV19,NA,few,TRBJ2-7,CASSIDLATTYEQYF,TGTGCCAGTAGTATAGATCTGGCCACCACCTACGAGCAGTACTTC
TRBV6-1,TRBD2,few,TRBJ2-5,CATAPGLQETQYF,TGTGCCACCGCCCCGGGACTACAAGAGACCCAGTACTTC
TRBV7-9,NA,NA,TRBJ2-6,CASSLVVSTFSGANVLTF,TGTGCCAGCAGCTTAGTTGTGTCGACATTCTCTGGGGCCAACGTCCTGACTTTC